The 22 T cell receptor beta chains reported below all come from one sample, sequenced in a study of cytomegalovirus exposure and HLA in healthy donors. PCR employed 60 Vbeta and 13 Jbeta primers. Generated by immunoSEQ multiplex PCR, the TCRdb table keeps only in-frame clones and is missing some. The top ten clones hold 2.1% of a sample with 200,000 or so clones, around 80% of them seen once. The specimen was PBMCs. These receptors were collected from a woman aged 18-30 years in good health and CMV-seropositive.

The CDR3 is CASSPSAGGILNTEAFF. Here the CDR3 DNA reads TGTGCCAGCAGCCCCTCGGCAGGGGGGATCCTGAACACTGAAGCTTTCTTT. This chain links TRBV7-9 with TRBJ1-1, with 7 bases fitting TRBD1. V lost 5 bases and J lost 0; bases outside the gene matches: 12. CDR3 length: 17 amino acids. The germline V gene encodes CDR1 SEHNR and CDR2 FQNEAQ (reference sequence).

The genes are TRBV7-3 and TRBJ2-3; 7 positions agree with TRBD2. CDR1 is SGHTA, CDR2 FQGTGA, per germline. The CDR3 is made up of 15 amino acids. Trimming cost V 5 bases and J 6 bases; bases outside gene matches: 11. CDR3 DNA: TGTGCCAGCAGCCCAAGTGGGGGGGTTGGGGATACGCAGTATTTT. Its protein product is CASSPSGGVGDTQYF.

The chain couples TRBV27 to TRBJ1-1, with D tentatively TRBD1 (5 bases). The V end was cut by 7 bases, the J end by 4 bases, with 19 bases between. Germline CDR1 MNHEY, CDR2 SMNVEV (reference sequence). The CDR3 has 15 amino acids. CDR3 nucleotides: TGTGCCAGCAACGATTTGGGGGGGTCGGGCACTGAAGCTTTCTTT. This codes for CASNDLGGSGTEAFF.

The chain combines TRBV7-6 with TRBJ2-3; the match to TRBD2 covers 10 bases. This CDR3 spans 15 amino acids. The germline CDR1 and CDR2 sequences are SGHVS and FNYEAQ. V was clipped by 5 bases and J by 1 base; unmatched bases: 3. CDR3 DNA: TGTGCCAGCAGCAGCGGGGGGGCGGGCACAGATACGCAGTATTTT. It translates to CASSSGGAGTDTQYF. The full variable domain, its missing parts supplied by reference TRBV7-6 and TRBJ2-3, is GAGVSQSPRYKVTKRGQDVALRCDPISGHVSLYWYRQALGQGPEFLTYFNYEAQQDKSGLPNDRFSAERPEGSISTLTIQRTEQRDSAMYRCASSSGGAGTDTQYFGPGTRLTVL.

V is TRBV18 and J is TRBJ2-4; TRBD1 is a possible D gene (5 bases). Germline V lookup: CDR1 KGHSH, CDR2 LQKENI. The ends were cut back, 6 bases at V and 4 bases at J, with 13 bases in the middle. This CDR3 region has 14 residues. The CDR3 nucleotides are TGTGCCAGCTCCCCCGGGTCAGGGAAAAACATTCAGTACTTC. Protein: CASSPGSGKNIQYF.

This clone was seen a single time. The rearrangement links TRBV4-3 to TRBJ2-1, with TRBD2 matching over 11 bases. There are 20 residues in the CDR3. V shed 0 bases, J shed 6 bases, and the junction held 16 bases outside the gene matches. In germline, CDR1 is LGHNA, CDR2 YSLEER. The CDR3, as DNA: TGCGCCAGCAGCCAAGATCCGTTGCTAGCGGGGGGCCGAGTGGGCAATGAGCAGTTCTTC. This sequence encodes CASSQDPLLAGGRVGNEQFF.

The chain links TRBV2 to TRBJ2-3; the match to TRBD1 covers 7 bases. Trimming removed 3 bases from V and 2 bases from J; junction bases left unmatched: 5. The length of the CDR3 is 15 residues. The germline gives CDR1 SNHLY, CDR2 FYNNEI. DNA of the CDR3: TGTGCCAGCAGTGAGGTAGGACAGGTCACAGATACGCAGTATTTT. It codes for CASSEVGQVTDTQYF.

The J gene is TRBJ1-2, the V gene TRBV6-5, with 8 nucleotides matching TRBD1. The CDR3 is made up of 15 amino acids. Per the germline V gene, CDR1 is MNHEY and CDR2 is SVGAGI. Trimming took 9 bases from V and 3 from J; bases not matched to a gene: 12. CDR3 loop: CASSTDRGAHYGYTF. The CDR3, as DNA: TGTGCCAGTTCAACCGACAGGGGCGCCCACTATGGCTACACCTTC.

The V and J genes are TRBV7-2 and TRBJ1-2; 7 bases align to TRBD1. The V gene end was trimmed by 5 bases and the J gene end by 3 bases; junction bases not matched to a gene: 6. Germline assignment: CDR1 SGHTA and CDR2 FQGNSA. The CDR3 spans 14 residues. CDR3: CASSHAGTDYGYTF. The CDR3 coding sequence is TGTGCCAGCAGCCATGCCGGGACAGACTATGGCTACACCTTC. The full variable domain, rest sourced from reference TRBV7-2 and TRBJ1-2, is GAGVSQSPSNKVTEKGKDVELRCDPISGHTALYWYRQSLGQGLEFLIYFQGNSAPDKSGLPSDRFSAERTGGSVSTLTIQRTQQEDSAVYLCASSHAGTDYGYTFGSGTRLTVV.

This clone was picked up a small number of times. The rearrangement joins TRBV5-1 to TRBJ2-1; TRBD2 matches at 15 bases. CDR1 and CDR2 (germline): SGHRS, YFSETQ. The CDR3 runs 15 residues. V gave up 3 bases and J gave up 6 bases; unmatched junction bases: 1. The CDR3 reads CASSWTSGGANEQFF. The CDR3 nucleotides are TGCGCCAGCAGCTGGACTAGCGGGGGGGCCAATGAGCAGTTCTTC.

This rearrangement joins TRBV6-1 to TRBJ1-1; the D gene is possibly TRBD1 (6 bases). Looked up from germline, CDR1 is MNHNS and CDR2 is SASEGT. The CDR3 totals 10 residues. V lost 3 bases to trimming and J lost 11 bases, with 7 bases between them. The CDR3 coding sequence is TGTGCCAGCAGTGACAGGGGCGCTTTCTTT. This codes for CASSDRGAFF.

The J gene is TRBJ1-1, the V gene TRBV10-3; possibly TRBD1 for D (5 bases). The CDR3 has 17 residues. Germline-derived CDR1 and CDR2 are ENHRY and SYGVKD. V was shortened by 0 bases and J by 0 bases, with 14 bases between the two germline ends. The CDR3 loop is CAISESRSGSMNTEAFF. CDR3 coding DNA: TGTGCCATCAGTGAGTCTAGATCAGGGTCGATGAACACTGAAGCTTTCTTT.

The chain links TRBV4-1 to TRBJ2-3; tentatively, D is TRBD2 (6 bases). In germline, CDR1 is MGHRA, CDR2 YSYEKL. The CDR3 length is 15 residues. Trimming cost V 1 base and J 4 bases, with 12 bases left between them. The CDR3 nucleotides are TGCGCCAGCAGCCAAGTCCAAACGGGGGCAGATACGCAGTATTTT. This sequence encodes CASSQVQTGADTQYF.

The chain links TRBV7-9 to TRBJ1-1, with D possibly being TRBD1 (6 bases). CDR1 SEHNR and CDR2 FQNEAQ come from the germline V gene (reference sequence). Trimming pared 6 bases from V and 3 bases from J, leaving 14 bases between. The CDR3 has 14 residues. Here the CDR3 DNA reads TGTGCCAGCAGAATAGACAGGATTTACACTGAAGCTTTCTTT. It encodes CASRIDRIYTEAFF.

The V and J genes are TRBV5-1 and TRBJ2-3, with D perhaps TRBD2 (7 bases). Trimming cost V 6 bases and J 1 base, with 12 bases left between them. CDR1 and CDR2 (germline): SGHRS, YFSETQ. This CDR3 spans 14 amino acids. The CDR3 spells CASKGGGGTDTQYF. CDR3 bases: TGCGCCAGCAAAGGAGGGGGGGGCACAGATACGCAGTATTTT.

The chain uses TRBV2 and TRBJ1-5, with 7 bases fitting TRBD1. With 4 bases clipped from V and 1 base from J, the junction kept 4 bases outside the gene matches. Germline CDR1 is SNHLY and CDR2 is FYNNEI. CDR3 length: 15 residues. CDR3 sequence reads: CASSVEGASNQPQHF. The CDR3 nucleotides are TGTGCCAGCAGTGTGGAGGGGGCGAGCAATCAGCCCCAGCATTTT.

The rearrangement links TRBV5-6 to TRBJ2-2; 12 nucleotides align to TRBD1. The germline V gene has CDR1 SGHDT and CDR2 YYEEEE. The CDR3 covers 16 residues. The J segment lost 4 bases and the V segment lost 3 bases, leaving 4 bases of the junction unmatched. The CDR3 DNA follows: TGTGCCAGCAGCTGGGGGACAGGGGGCGTCACCGGGGAGCTGTTTTTT. This codes for CASSWGTGGVTGELFF.

V usage is TRBV7-2 and J usage is TRBJ1-2; the match to TRBD1 covers 8 bases. The trim removed 3 bases at V and 7 bases at J, leaving 13 bases unmatched. CDR1 SGHTA and CDR2 FQGNSA come from the germline V gene. CDR3 size: 16 residues. Written as DNA, the CDR3 is TGTGCCAGCAGCTTTGATCTACGGACAGGGTTCGGTGGCTACACCTTC. Translation gives CASSFDLRTGFGGYTF. The full variable domain, completed using reference TRBV7-2 and TRBJ1-2, is GAGVSQSPSNKVTEKGKDVELRCDPISGHTALYWYRQSLGQGLEFLIYFQGNSAPDKSGLPSDRFSAERTGGSVSTLTIQRTQQEDSAVYLCASSFDLRTGFGGYTFGSGTRLTVV.

The chain carries TRBV29-1 and TRBJ2-2; TRBD2 aligns across 7 bases. The CDR3 runs 14 residues. Looked up from germline, CDR1 is SQVTM and CDR2 is ANQGSEA. V was clipped by 6 bases and J by 4 bases; unmatched bases: 8. CDR3 amino acids: CSVKTSPRTGELFF. The CDR3 nucleotides read TGCAGCGTCAAGACTAGCCCGCGCACCGGGGAGCTGTTTTTT.

The chain links TRBV11-3 to TRBJ2-5, with D unresolved. The V and J ends lost 5 bases and 2 bases respectively, with 6 bases between them. The germline CDR1 and CDR2 sequences are SGHNT and YENEEA. This CDR3 region has 12 residues. CDR3 DNA: TGTGCCAGCAGCCACGGGCAAGAGACCCAGTACTTC. Translated: CASSHGQETQYF.

This clone was counted only a few times. This rearrangement joins TRBV10-3 to TRBJ2-1, with 9 bases fitting TRBD1. With V trimmed by 3 bases and J by 9 bases, 15 bases remained unmatched. The CDR3 contains 17 residues. Germline values: CDR1 ENHRY, CDR2 SYGVKD. Written as DNA, the CDR3 is TGTGCCATCAGTGAAGAGGGCCACGGGACAGGGAGGTTTGAGCAGTTCTTC. Translated, it gives CAISEEGHGTGRFEQFF.

The V and J genes are TRBV18 and TRBJ2-5; 10 positions agree with TRBD1. From germline, CDR1 is KGHSH and CDR2 LQKENI. This CDR3 comprises 15 residues. With V trimmed by 3 bases and J by 6 bases, 7 bases remained unmatched. This CDR3 reads CASSPVTGGVKTQYF. The CDR3, as DNA: TGTGCCAGCTCACCGGTGACAGGGGGCGTAAAGACCCAGTACTTC.